The 25 T cell receptor beta chains reported below all come from one sample, sequenced in a study of blood T cells in healthy people across ages. Together with a sample-barcoded 5' primer, a J-beta primer mix was included in a second PCR lasting about 6 to 11 cycles. TCRdb reanalysed the 5' RACE reads using MiXCR and keeps one entry per CDR3 protein. The profile shows 700,000 to 900,000 distinct CDR3 sequences, 50% to 65% of them singletons. The sample was blood. The receptors were sampled from an elderly man in good health.

The J gene is TRBJ2-1, the V gene TRBV11-2; D is perhaps TRBD1 (6 bases). The V and J ends lost 2 bases and 1 base respectively, with 9 bases between them. CDR1 is SGHAT, CDR2 FQNNGV, per germline. The CDR3 extends over 15 amino acids. CDR3 in DNA: TGTGCCAGCAGCTTACCAGGGGAATCCTACAATGAGCAGTTCTTC. Translating it yields CASSLPGESYNEQFF.

The gene calls are TRBV9 and TRBJ2-5; weak D call: TRBD1 (6 bases). This CDR3 region has 14 residues. Germline V CDR1 and CDR2: SGDLS, YYNGEE. V gave up 3 bases and J gave up 2 bases, with 11 bases separating them. The CDR3 coding sequence is TGTGCCAGCAGCGCCCGGGACAAGCAAGAGACCCAGTACTTC. Translating gives CASSARDKQETQYF.

V is TRBV7-2 and J is TRBJ1-5; 7 bases match TRBD1. V trimming: 5 bases; J trimming: 0 bases; junction bases outside the gene matches: 7. From germline, CDR1 is SGHTA and CDR2 FQGNSA. This CDR3 has 16 residues. The CDR3 is CASSRDSDYSNQPQHF. CDR3 in DNA: TGTGCCAGCAGCCGGGACAGCGATTATAGCAATCAGCCCCAGCATTTT.

The chain uses TRBV20-1 and TRBJ1-2; the D gene is possibly TRBD1 (6 bases). This CDR3 has 11 amino acids. Trimming took off 8 bases at V and 4 bases at J, with 11 bases between the two ends. CDR1 is DFQATT, CDR2 SNEGSKA, per germline (reference sequence). This chain's CDR3 is CSTGSPYGYTF. In nucleotides, the CDR3 is TGCAGTACAGGGTCGCCCTATGGCTACACCTTC.

The V call is TRBV5-1, the J call TRBJ2-1; TRBD2 agrees at 7 bases. The germline V gene encodes CDR1 SGHRS and CDR2 YFSETQ. CDR3 length: 16 amino acids. V lost 0 bases and J lost 3; bases outside the gene matches: 6. In nucleotides, the CDR3 is TGCGCCAGCAGCTTGGTAACGCGGGAGTACTACAATGAGCAGTTCTTC. This codes for CASSLVTREYYNEQFF.

This rearrangement joins TRBV13 to TRBJ2-4; 8 bases are shared with TRBD1. The end of the DNA aligns better with TRBJ2-7, so the J call may be wrong. The CDR3 is made up of 16 amino acids. Germline CDR1 and CDR2: PRHDT and FYEKMQ (reference sequence). CDR3 in amino acids: CASSIRTGKATYEQYF. CDR3 nucleotide sequence: TGTGCCAGCAGCATTCGGACAGGGAAGGCCACCTACGAGCAGTACTTC.

The V and J genes are TRBV27 and TRBJ1-6; D might be TRBD1 (5 bases). The CDR3 covers 22 residues. Per the germline V gene, CDR1 is MNHEY and CDR2 is SMNVEV (reference sequence). Trimming pared 5 bases from V and 4 bases from J, leaving 33 bases between. DNA for the CDR3: TGTGCCAGCAGTATACTTACGGGGGTGGGGAAGAAGTATCGACCTTATAATTCACCCCTCCACTTT. As protein: CASSILTGVGKKYRPYNSPLHF.

This sequence joins TRBV24-1 and TRBJ2-1, with D possibly being TRBD1 or TRBD2 (5 bases each). The CDR3 totals 13 residues. V shed 1 base and J shed 12 bases, with 12 bases lying between them. The germline CDR1 and CDR2 sequences are KGHDR and SFDVKD. DNA of the CDR3: TGTGCCACCAGTGATTTTGAGGGACGGGGGCAGTTCTTC. The encoded protein is CATSDFEGRGQFF.

The chain carries TRBV5-1 and TRBJ1-2; D may be TRBD1 (5 bases). CDR3 length: 14 residues. CDR1 is SGHRS and CDR2 is YFSETQ in the germline V gene. With 4 bases removed from V and 5 bases from J, the gap between germline ends came to 15 bases. As DNA, the CDR3 is TGCGCCAGCAGCCCAGAAGATGGGGGGTATGGCTACACCTTC. Translation gives CASSPEDGGYGYTF.

This clonotype has more than one count but fewer than ten. This chain uses TRBV20-1 with TRBJ2-1; weak D call: TRBD1 (6 bases). Trimming cost V 6 bases and J 0 bases, with 15 bases left between them. The CDR3 runs to 15 residues. Germline CDR1 reads DFQATT; CDR2 reads SNEGSKA (reference sequence). CDR3 sequence: CSAPPLGASYNEQFF. DNA of the CDR3: TGCAGTGCCCCCCCCCTGGGGGCCTCCTACAATGAGCAGTTCTTC.

Of note for this clonotype: A read error may account for a junction end that differs from germline. This rearrangement joins TRBV20-1 to TRBJ1-4; tentative D call: TRBD1 (6 bases). Germline V gene lookup returns CDR1 DFQATT and CDR2 SNEGSKA (reference sequence). This CDR3 is 16 amino acids long. The CDR3 loop is CSAREGAATTNERLFF. The CDR3 bases are TGCAGTGCTAGAGAGGGGGCAGCTACAACTAATGAAAGACTGTTTTTT.

This clonotype came up a few times. The chain joins TRBV4-1 to TRBJ1-1; D is uncertain. The CDR3 length is 14 residues. The V gene's germline CDR1 is MGHRA and CDR2 YSYEKL. V was trimmed by 3 bases and J by 5 bases, leaving 13 bases between them. Here the CDR3 reads CASSQVLGRTEAFF. The CDR3, as DNA: TGCGCCAGCAGCCAGGTGCTAGGGAGGACTGAAGCTTTCTTT.

This clonotype was found once. The V and J genes are TRBV7-2 and TRBJ1-4; 8 bases are shared with TRBD1. CDR1 and CDR2 from the germline V gene are SGHTA and FQGNSA. The CDR3 sequence is 15 residues long. J was trimmed by 5 bases and V by 5 bases; bases with no gene match: 7. The chain's CDR3 is CASSIRDRLNEKLFF. The CDR3 bases are TGTGCCAGCAGCATCCGGGACAGGTTAAATGAAAAACTGTTTTTT. The full variable domain, its missing parts supplied by reference TRBV7-2 and TRBJ1-4, is GAGVSQSPSNKVTEKGKDVELRCDPISGHTALYWYRQSLGQGLEFLIYFQGNSAPDKSGLPSDRFSAERTGGSVSTLTIQRTQQEDSAVYLCASSIRDRLNEKLFFGSGTQLSVL.

This chain connects TRBV20-1 to TRBJ1-1; 8 bases line up with TRBD1. J lost 1 base, V lost 3 bases, and 4 bases had no gene match. Germline CDR1 DFQATT, CDR2 SNEGSKA (reference sequence). This CDR3 region has 14 residues. The CDR3 is CSARGGTGNTEAFF. The CDR3 DNA reads as TGCAGTGCTAGGGGCGGGACAGGGAACACTGAAGCTTTCTTT.

V is TRBV5-5 and J is TRBJ1-3; D may be TRBD1 (5 bases). The CDR3 is 17 amino acids. Germline CDR1 and CDR2: SGHKS and YYEKEE (reference sequence). Trimming took off 3 bases at V and 0 bases at J, with 16 bases between the two ends. This CDR3 is CASSSRREGTSGNTIYF. The CDR3 DNA is TGTGCCAGCAGCTCCCGCAGGGAGGGGACCTCTGGAAACACCATATATTTT. The entire variable domain, with the rest obtained from reference TRBV5-5 and TRBJ1-3, is as follows: DAGVTQSPTHLIKTRGQQVTLRCSPISGHKSVSWYQQVLGQGPQFIFQYYEKEERGRGNFPDRFSARQFPNYSSELNVNALLLGDSALYLCASSSRREGTSGNTIYFGEGSWLTVV.

The rearrangement joins TRBV4-1 to TRBJ1-2; D call uncertain. V lost 2 bases, J lost 8 bases, and 12 bases lay in between. The CDR3 has 13 amino acids. Looked up from germline, CDR1 is MGHRA and CDR2 is YSYEKL. The DNA of the CDR3 is TGCGCCAGCAGCCAACGGCAGACGGAGGGCTACACCTTC. Protein: CASSQRQTEGYTF.

V and J are TRBV7-2 and TRBJ2-7; D remains ambiguous. The CDR3 runs 12 residues. Looked up from germline, CDR1 is SGHTA and CDR2 is FQGNSA. Trimming left V 2 bases short and J 12 bases short, with 14 bases between. Written as DNA, the CDR3 is TGTGCCAGCAGCTTAAGGGCAGAGACCCCGTACTTC. The encoded protein is CASSLRAETPYF.

The rearrangement joins TRBV18 to TRBJ2-1; the match to TRBD2 covers 10 bases. CDR1 and CDR2 (germline): KGHSH, LQKENI. Trimming took 5 bases from V and 5 from J; bases not matched to a gene: 3. The CDR3 contains 14 residues. CDR3 sequence: CASSTGTSDNEQFF. The CDR3, as DNA: TGTGCCAGCTCAACTGGGACTAGCGACAATGAGCAGTTCTTC.

This clonotype has at least ten counts. The chain carries TRBV4-1 and TRBJ2-5; a possible D gene is TRBD2 (5 bases). The length of the CDR3 is 13 residues. Trimming took 4 bases from V and 5 from J, leaving 11 bases between them. Germline CDR1 and CDR2: MGHRA and YSYEKL. The CDR3 here is CASSRLATETQYF. For the CDR3, the DNA is TGCGCCAGCAGCCGGCTAGCTACGGAGACCCAGTACTTC.

V is TRBV12-3 or TRBV12-4 and J is TRBJ1-2, with D perhaps TRBD1 (5 bases). The V and J ends lost 5 bases and 2 bases respectively, with 9 bases between them. CDR3 size: 13 residues. CDR3: CASSRDLNYGYTF. CDR3 DNA: TGTGCCAGCAGTCGGGACCTGAACTATGGCTACACCTTC.

This clonotype was counted only a few times. The chain links TRBV10-3 to TRBJ2-7, with 7 bases identical to TRBD1. CDR3 length: 14 residues. The junction had 4 bases not matched to a gene; V was cut back by 5 bases and J by 0 bases. Germline V gene lookup returns CDR1 ENHRY and CDR2 SYGVKD. This chain's CDR3 is CAISWDSLSYEQYF. Written as DNA, the CDR3 is TGTGCCATCAGTTGGGACAGCCTCTCCTACGAGCAGTACTTC.

The chain links TRBV15 to TRBJ1-4; D is possibly TRBD1 (6 bases). Looked up from germline, CDR1 is LNHNV and CDR2 is YYDKDF (reference sequence). V lost 0 bases to trimming and J lost 8 bases, with 13 bases between them. The CDR3 is 15 residues long. The CDR3 region is CATSRDPAQGEKLFF. In DNA form, the CDR3 reads TGTGCCACCAGCAGAGATCCAGCACAGGGCGAAAAACTGTTTTTT.

In its sample, this clonotype was seen a few times. The chain has TRBV5-1 and TRBJ2-3; no definite D call. V lost 3 bases and J lost 2, with 7 bases in between. Germline lookup yields CDR1 SGHRS and CDR2 YFSETQ. The CDR3 consists of 13 residues. Written as DNA, the CDR3 is TGCGCCAGCAGCTGGGATACCACAGATACGCAGTATTTT. It yields the protein CASSWDTTDTQYF.

The chain is built from TRBV5-1 and TRBJ2-3; 14 positions agree with TRBD2. The germline V gene encodes CDR1 SGHRS and CDR2 YFSETQ. The V gene end was trimmed by 7 bases and the J gene end by 4 bases; junction bases not matched to a gene: 11. This CDR3 is built from 17 residues. CDR3 bases: TGCGCCAGCCGTTCCGGGACTAGCGGGAGTTCGGCAGATACGCAGTATTTT. It translates to CASRSGTSGSSADTQYF.

This rearrangement joins TRBV10-3 to TRBJ2-3; D is tentatively TRBD1 or TRBD2 (5 bases each). CDR1 ENHRY and CDR2 SYGVKD come from the germline V gene. Trimming took 6 bases from V and 1 from J, leaving 20 bases between them. This CDR3 spans 17 amino acids. CDR3 sequence: CAIRGIRGEGGTDTQYF. The DNA for the CDR3 is TGTGCCATCAGAGGAATTAGGGGAGAAGGTGGCACAGATACGCAGTATTTT.